The 2 T cell receptor beta chains below all came from one sample that was sequenced in a study of spatial heterogeneity in lung cancer. Findings and limits, study-wide: Within tumors, counts of expanded alpha and beta TCRs tracked tumor mutation counts.

These TCRs' antigens remain unknown. Regarding time point: sample taken at primary tumor resection. TCRdb re-analysed the 5' RACE reads in MiXCR, keeping a single row per CDR3 protein. The data contain 5,500 to 7,500 distinct CDR3 sequences, 3% to 3.5% of them seen just once; the ten biggest clones take up over 20%. The sequenced sample was lung tumor tissue, obtained at surgery. Receptors were obtained from a male donor with early-stage non-small cell lung cancer.

J is TRBJ1-1 and V is TRBV14; D gene ambiguous. Germline loops: CDR1 SGHDN, CDR2 FVKESK. V was cut by 4 bases and J by 10 bases, with 13 bases left in between. The CDR3 has 12 residues. The CDR3 here is CASSLRAEAAFF. The CDR3 region has the DNA TGTGCCAGCAGCCTCCGCGCCGAGGCAGCTTTCTTT.

This clonotype has at least ten counts. The rearrangement joins TRBV27 to TRBJ2-3; 10 bases align to TRBD2. This CDR3 has 18 residues. J gave up 0 bases and V 6 bases, and 12 bases lay outside the gene matches. Germline V gene lookup returns CDR1 MNHEY and CDR2 SMNVEV (reference sequence). The CDR3 reads CASSRLTSGAFSTDTQYF. CDR3 nucleotide sequence: TGTGCCAGCAGCCGGTTAACTAGCGGGGCCTTTAGCACAGATACGCAGTATTTT.